This TCR beta chain was sequenced during a study of response to subunit inactivated influenza vaccine. This CDR3 region has 14 residues. The germline CDR1 and CDR2 sequences are MNHEY and SVGEGT. The J segment lost 5 bases and the V segment lost 5 bases, leaving 7 bases of the junction unmatched. This clonotype has more than one count but fewer than ten. Each CDR3 protein is one row after TCRdb ran MiXCR on the RT-PCR reads. The sample includes just under 550,000 distinct CDR3 sequences, roughly 25% of them seen just once. This sample was also put to use in a study of T cells expressing NK-cell markers. As that study records: A 5'RACE template switching approach incorporating UMIs was used to make TCR beta cDNA. Seven sequenced donors out of eight were HCMV-seropositive, one seronegative. Restriction of sorting to alpha-beta TCR T cells was accomplished in several experiments using an anti-gamma-delta TCR antibody. In a group of 5 or 6 donors, dominant NKG2C+ clonotypes represented roughly 1.0-8% of CD8+ T cells.

Here the sequenced sample was CD4+ T cells sorted from PBMCs, taken less than 13 days after vaccination. The chain employs TRBV6-2 or TRBV6-3 and TRBJ2-7, with TRBD2 matching 9 bases. The sequence was obtained from a man between 50 and 59 years old who received an inactivated influenza vaccine. This chain's CDR3 is CASSQGTSMNEQYF. The CDR3 DNA follows: TGTGCCAGCAGTCAAGGGACTAGCATGAACGAGCAGTACTTC.